The rows below give T cell receptor beta chains drawn from one sample of a study of molecular identifiers for immune sequencing clone quantification. TCRdb independently ran MiXCR on the PCR reads; one entry per CDR3 protein. The profile shows 400,000 to 600,000 distinct CDR3 sequences, less than 30% of them singletons. Input material: naive CD8+ T cells from blood, with Jurkat cell RNA spiked in. The receptors originated from a human donor in good health. Some libraries in this study had Jurkat cell RNA spiked in. Each CDR3 is given with its conserved first and last residue. Fields, in order: V gene, clone size, D gene, J gene, CDR3 protein, CDR3 DNA. The D gene is left open where the match is weak. Rows give clone size only sometimes, using once, few, many, or a class for an expanded clone.

V gene: TRBV29-1; clone size: many; D gene: .; J gene: TRBJ2-7; CDR3 protein: CSVDGGGYEQYF; CDR3 DNA: TGCAGCGTTGACGGGGGAGGATACGAGCAGTACTTC
V gene: TRBV7-9; clone size: many; D gene: TRBD1; J gene: TRBJ2-7; CDR3 protein: CASSPGTGGAEQYF; CDR3 DNA: TGTGCCAGCAGCCCCGGGACAGGGGGCGCGGAGCAGTACTTC
V gene: TRBV20-1; clone size: few; D gene: TRBD2; J gene: TRBJ2-5; CDR3 protein: CSAKNREERATETQYF; CDR3 DNA: TGCAGTGCTAAAAACCGGGAGGAGAGGGCAACGGAGACCCAGTACTTC
V gene: TRBV19; clone size: .; D gene: TRBD1; J gene: TRBJ2-1; CDR3 protein: CASSTGTGPYNERFF; CDR3 DNA: TGTGCCAGTAGTACCGGGACAGGTCCCTACAATGAGCGGTTCTTC
V gene: TRBV4-1; clone size: few; D gene: TRBD2; J gene: TRBJ2-1; CDR3 protein: CASSQDLGLANEQFF; CDR3 DNA: TGCGCCAGCAGCCAAGATTTAGGACTAGCGAATGAGCAGTTCTTC
V gene: TRBV4-3; clone size: .; D gene: TRBD2; J gene: TRBJ2-3; CDR3 protein: CASSQDTASGSMGTDTQYF; CDR3 DNA: TGCGCCAGCAGCCAAGATACGGCTAGCGGGAGTATGGGCACAGATACGCAGTATTTT
V gene: TRBV2; clone size: many; D gene: TRBD2; J gene: TRBJ2-3; CDR3 protein: CASSDGLAGGGSTDTQYF; CDR3 DNA: TGTGCCAGCAGTGACGGTCTAGCGGGGGGCGGAAGCACAGATACGCAGTATTTT
V gene: TRBV4-3; clone size: .; D gene: .; J gene: TRBJ1-1; CDR3 protein: CAGSQDRGDDASGNTEAFF; CDR3 DNA: TGCGCCGGCAGCCAAGATCGGGGAGATGACGCTTCAGGGAACACTGAAGCTTTCTTT
V gene: TRBV4-1; clone size: many; D gene: .; J gene: TRBJ1-1; CDR3 protein: CASSQDRKEGFTEAFF; CDR3 DNA: TGCGCCAGCAGCCAAGATAGGAAGGAAGGATTCACTGAAGCTTTCTTT
V gene: TRBV30; clone size: .; D gene: TRBD1; J gene: TRBJ2-7; CDR3 protein: CAWSYRDSPGYEQYF; CDR3 DNA: TGTGCCTGGAGTTATAGGGACAGCCCTGGTTACGAGCAGTACTTC
V gene: TRBV5-1; clone size: many; D gene: .; J gene: TRBJ1-1; CDR3 protein: CASSFRLMNTEAFF; CDR3 DNA: TGCGCCAGCAGCTTTAGACTTATGAACACTGAAGCTTTCTTT
V gene: TRBV9; clone size: few; D gene: .; J gene: TRBJ1-1; CDR3 protein: CASSVDYMNTEAFF; CDR3 DNA: TGTGCCAGCAGCGTAGACTACATGAACACTGAAGCTTTCTTT
V gene: TRBV30; clone size: .; D gene: .; J gene: TRBJ2-6; CDR3 protein: CAWSGLANVLTF; CDR3 DNA: TGTGCCTGGAGTGGTTTGGCCAACGTCCTGACTTTC
V gene: TRBV5-4; clone size: many; D gene: .; J gene: TRBJ2-2; CDR3 protein: CAPRDSNTGELFF; CDR3 DNA: TGTGCTCCAAGAGACAGCAACACCGGGGAGCTGTTTTTT
V gene: TRBV5-3; clone size: .; D gene: .; J gene: TRBJ2-5; CDR3 protein: CASSPRGDLIQETQYF; CDR3 DNA: TGTGCCAGCAGCCCCCGCGGGGACCTAATCCAAGAGACCCAGTACTTC
V gene: TRBV6-1; clone size: many; D gene: .; J gene: TRBJ2-3; CDR3 protein: CASRYRADTQYF; CDR3 DNA: TGTGCCAGCAGGTACAGGGCTGATACGCAGTATTTT
V gene: TRBV30; clone size: few; D gene: .; J gene: TRBJ2-1; CDR3 protein: CAWSYTRTDEQFF; CDR3 DNA: TGTGCCTGGAGTTACACAAGGACCGATGAGCAGTTCTTC
V gene: TRBV9; clone size: few; D gene: .; J gene: TRBJ2-3; CDR3 protein: CASSVEVGTDTQYF; CDR3 DNA: TGTGCCAGCAGCGTAGAGGTCGGGACAGATACGCAGTATTTT
V gene: TRBV7-9; clone size: .; D gene: .; J gene: TRBJ1-1; CDR3 protein: CASSLTLMNTEALF; CDR3 DNA: TGTGCCAGCAGCTTAACGCTCATGAACACTGAAGCTCTCTTT
V gene: TRBV20-1; clone size: .; D gene: .; J gene: TRBJ1-1; CDR3 protein: CSARDPRQEKYTEAFF; CDR3 DNA: TGCAGTGCTAGAGACCCCCGACAAGAAAAATACACTGAAGCTTTCTTT
V gene: TRBV28; clone size: .; D gene: TRBD1; J gene: TRBJ2-2; CDR3 protein: CASSAPRQGIGELFF; CDR3 DNA: TGTGCCAGCAGTGCCCCGAGACAGGGGATCGGGGAGCTGTTTTTT
V gene: TRBV5-6; clone size: few; D gene: .; J gene: TRBJ2-3; CDR3 protein: CASSLESAGPDTDTQYF; CDR3 DNA: TGTGCCAGCAGCTTGGAGTCAGCCGGGCCCGACACAGATACGCAGTATTTT
V gene: TRBV7-9; clone size: few; D gene: TRBD2; J gene: TRBJ2-5; CDR3 protein: CASSPDGTSYQTQYF; CDR3 DNA: TGTGCCAGCAGCCCCGACGGGACTAGTTATCAGACCCAGTACTTC
V gene: TRBV29-1; clone size: many; D gene: .; J gene: TRBJ2-7; CDR3 protein: CSVEEGYEQYF; CDR3 DNA: TGCAGCGTTGAAGAGGGGTACGAGCAGTACTTC
V gene: TRBV4-3; clone size: few; D gene: .; J gene: TRBJ2-2; CDR3 protein: CASSQGPEKTGELFF; CDR3 DNA: TGCGCCAGCAGCCAAGGCCCTGAAAAGACCGGGGAGCTGTTTTTT
V gene: TRBV30; clone size: few; D gene: .; J gene: TRBJ2-3; CDR3 protein: CAWSPGLTTDTQYF; CDR3 DNA: TGTGCCTGGTCCCCGGGACTTACCACAGATACGCAGTATTTT
V gene: TRBV19; clone size: .; D gene: .; J gene: TRBJ1-5; CDR3 protein: CASSIFGGNNQPQHF; CDR3 DNA: TGTGCCAGTAGTATCTTTGGGGGTAACAATCAGCCCCAGCATTTT
V gene: TRBV20-1; clone size: few; D gene: TRBD2; J gene: TRBJ2-1; CDR3 protein: CSAGLGTSLSPTLGNEQFF; CDR3 DNA: TGCAGTGCTGGACTAGGGACTAGCTTATCCCCTACTTTAGGCAATGAGCAGTTCTTC
V gene: TRBV4-1; clone size: many; D gene: .; J gene: TRBJ2-7; CDR3 protein: CASSQARGYEQYF; CDR3 DNA: TGCGCCAGCAGCCAGGCGCGGGGCTACGAGCAGTACTTC
V gene: TRBV9; clone size: .; D gene: .; J gene: TRBJ2-3; CDR3 protein: CASSVAGYHRTDTQYF; CDR3 DNA: TGTGCCAGCAGCGTAGCGGGTTACCATAGGACAGATACGCAGTATTTT
V gene: TRBV2; clone size: .; D gene: .; J gene: TRBJ2-3; CDR3 protein: CASSEYRYTDTQYF; CDR3 DNA: TGTGCCAGCAGTGAATACAGGTACACAGATACGCAGTATTTT
V gene: TRBV6-5; clone size: few; D gene: .; J gene: TRBJ2-1; CDR3 protein: CASSYGGISGDEQFF; CDR3 DNA: TGTGCCAGCAGTTACGGCGGGATTTCGGGCGATGAGCAGTTCTTC
V gene: TRBV7-9; clone size: .; D gene: .; J gene: TRBJ2-7; CDR3 protein: CASSFRQAQGYEQYF; CDR3 DNA: TGTGCCAGCAGCTTTCGACAGGCCCAGGGGTACGAGCAGTACTTC
V gene: TRBV12-3/TRBV12-4; clone size: .; D gene: .; J gene: TRBJ2-3; CDR3 protein: CASRDTSGNTQYF; CDR3 DNA: TGTGCCAGCAGGGACACCTCGGGGAATACGCAGTATTTT
V gene: TRBV7-9; clone size: few; D gene: .; J gene: TRBJ2-7; CDR3 protein: CASSLAIASYEQYF; CDR3 DNA: TGTGCCAGCAGCTTAGCTATCGCATCCTACGAGCAGTACTTC
V gene: TRBV20-1; clone size: few; D gene: .; J gene: TRBJ2-5; CDR3 protein: CSAREPRKGETQYF; CDR3 DNA: TGCAGTGCTCGAGAACCCAGGAAAGGGGAGACCCAGTACTTC
V gene: TRBV29-1; clone size: many; D gene: TRBD1; J gene: TRBJ2-7; CDR3 protein: CSVLSGRGYEQYF; CDR3 DNA: TGCAGCGTTCTCTCCGGCAGGGGGTACGAGCAGTACTTC
V gene: TRBV28; clone size: many; D gene: TRBD1; J gene: TRBJ2-5; CDR3 protein: CASRITGTGVQETQYF; CDR3 DNA: TGTGCCAGCAGAATAACCGGGACAGGGGTCCAAGAGACCCAGTACTTC
V gene: TRBV20-1; clone size: once; D gene: TRBD2; J gene: TRBJ2-3; CDR3 protein: CSPSGMPDTQYF; CDR3 DNA: TGCAGCCCTAGCGGGATGCCAGATACGCAGTATTTT
V gene: TRBV6-6; clone size: many; D gene: .; J gene: TRBJ1-1; CDR3 protein: CASRMGNTEAFF; CDR3 DNA: TGTGCCAGCAGAATGGGAAACACTGAAGCTTTCTTT
V gene: TRBV9; clone size: many; D gene: .; J gene: TRBJ2-3; CDR3 protein: CASSVESGDTQYF; CDR3 DNA: TGTGCCAGCAGCGTCGAATCGGGAGATACGCAGTATTTT
V gene: TRBV6-6; clone size: .; D gene: .; J gene: TRBJ1-5; CDR3 protein: CASRTFGNQPQHF; CDR3 DNA: TGTGCCAGCAGGACCTTTGGCAATCAGCCCCAGCATTTT
V gene: TRBV5-6; clone size: .; D gene: TRBD1; J gene: TRBJ1-1; CDR3 protein: CASCLGDSYTEAFF; CDR3 DNA: TGTGCCAGCTGCTTGGGGGACAGCTACACTGAAGCTTTCTTT
V gene: TRBV7-6; clone size: many; D gene: .; J gene: TRBJ2-3; CDR3 protein: CASSSSEPADTQYF; CDR3 DNA: TGTGCCAGCAGCTCGTCCGAACCCGCAGATACGCAGTATTTT
V gene: TRBV25-1; clone size: many; D gene: .; J gene: TRBJ2-5; CDR3 protein: CASIDRYQETQYF; CDR3 DNA: TGTGCCAGCATCGACAGGTATCAAGAGACCCAGTACTTC
V gene: TRBV11-2; clone size: few; D gene: TRBD1; J gene: TRBJ2-2; CDR3 protein: CASSLVNRGAGELFF; CDR3 DNA: TGTGCCAGCAGCTTAGTTAACAGGGGGGCCGGGGAGCTGTTTTTT
V gene: TRBV27; clone size: .; D gene: .; J gene: TRBJ2-7; CDR3 protein: CASSYAPDIKYEQYF; CDR3 DNA: TGTGCCAGCAGTTACGCACCGGACATTAAATACGAGCAGTACTTC
V gene: TRBV30; clone size: .; D gene: .; J gene: TRBJ1-2; CDR3 protein: CAWSVRPGWCGYTF; CDR3 DNA: TGTGCCTGGAGTGTACGTCCAGGGTGGTGCGGCTACACCTTC
V gene: TRBV20-1; clone size: many; D gene: .; J gene: TRBJ1-1; CDR3 protein: CSARVGRGREAFF; CDR3 DNA: TGCAGTGCTAGAGTTGGGAGGGGACGTGAAGCTTTCTTT
V gene: TRBV30; clone size: .; D gene: TRBD2; J gene: TRBJ2-7; CDR3 protein: CAWSVLAGGFYEQYF; CDR3 DNA: TGTGCCTGGAGTGTCCTAGCGGGGGGGTTCTACGAGCAGTACTTC
V gene: TRBV4-1; clone size: .; D gene: TRBD1; J gene: TRBJ2-7; CDR3 protein: CASSHSGTGYEQYF; CDR3 DNA: TGCGCCAGCAGCCATTCCGGGACAGGCTACGAGCAGTACTTC
V gene: TRBV12-3/TRBV12-4; clone size: few; D gene: .; J gene: TRBJ1-1; CDR3 protein: CASSAGVSEAFF; CDR3 DNA: TGTGCCAGCAGTGCGGGGGTCTCGGAAGCTTTCTTT
V gene: TRBV25-1; clone size: .; D gene: TRBD1; J gene: TRBJ2-3; CDR3 protein: CASSAGDRVADTQYF; CDR3 DNA: TGTGCCAGCAGTGCGGGGGACAGGGTCGCAGATACGCAGTATTTT